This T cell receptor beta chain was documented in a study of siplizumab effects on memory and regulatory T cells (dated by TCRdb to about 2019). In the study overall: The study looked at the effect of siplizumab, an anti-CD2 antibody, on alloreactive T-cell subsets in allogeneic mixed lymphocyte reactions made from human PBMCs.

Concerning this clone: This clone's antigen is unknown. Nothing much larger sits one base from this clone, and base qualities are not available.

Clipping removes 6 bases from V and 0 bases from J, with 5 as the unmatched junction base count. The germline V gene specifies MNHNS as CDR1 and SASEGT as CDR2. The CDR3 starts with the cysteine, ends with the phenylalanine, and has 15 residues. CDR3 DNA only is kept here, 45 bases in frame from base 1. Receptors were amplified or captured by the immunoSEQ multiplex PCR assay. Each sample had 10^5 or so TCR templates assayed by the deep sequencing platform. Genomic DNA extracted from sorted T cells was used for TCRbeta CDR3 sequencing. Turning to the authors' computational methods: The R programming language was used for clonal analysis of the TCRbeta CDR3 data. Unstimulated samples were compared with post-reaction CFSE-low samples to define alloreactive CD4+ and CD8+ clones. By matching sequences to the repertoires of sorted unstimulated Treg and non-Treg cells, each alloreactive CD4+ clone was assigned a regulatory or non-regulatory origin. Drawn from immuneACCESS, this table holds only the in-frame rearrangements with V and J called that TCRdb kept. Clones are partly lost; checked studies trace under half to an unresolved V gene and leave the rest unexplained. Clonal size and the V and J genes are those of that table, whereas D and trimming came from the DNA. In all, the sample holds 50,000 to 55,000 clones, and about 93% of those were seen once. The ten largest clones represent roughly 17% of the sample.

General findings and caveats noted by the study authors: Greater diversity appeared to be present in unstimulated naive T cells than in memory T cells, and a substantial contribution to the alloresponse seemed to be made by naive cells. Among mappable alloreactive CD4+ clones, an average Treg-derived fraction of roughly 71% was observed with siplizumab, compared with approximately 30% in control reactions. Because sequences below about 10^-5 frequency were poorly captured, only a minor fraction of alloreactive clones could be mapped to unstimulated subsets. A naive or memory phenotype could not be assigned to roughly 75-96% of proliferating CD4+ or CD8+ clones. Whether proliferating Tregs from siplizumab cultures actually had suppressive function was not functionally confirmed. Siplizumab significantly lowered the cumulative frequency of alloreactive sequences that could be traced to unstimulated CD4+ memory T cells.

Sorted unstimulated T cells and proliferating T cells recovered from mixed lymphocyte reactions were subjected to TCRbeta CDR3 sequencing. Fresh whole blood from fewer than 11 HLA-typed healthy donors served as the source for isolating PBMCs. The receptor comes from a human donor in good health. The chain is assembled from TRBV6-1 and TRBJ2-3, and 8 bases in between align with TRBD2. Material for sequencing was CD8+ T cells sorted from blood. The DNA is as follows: TGTGCCAGCAGCGATGTAGCGGGAAGCACAGATACGCAGTATTTT. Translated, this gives CASSDVAGSTDTQYF.